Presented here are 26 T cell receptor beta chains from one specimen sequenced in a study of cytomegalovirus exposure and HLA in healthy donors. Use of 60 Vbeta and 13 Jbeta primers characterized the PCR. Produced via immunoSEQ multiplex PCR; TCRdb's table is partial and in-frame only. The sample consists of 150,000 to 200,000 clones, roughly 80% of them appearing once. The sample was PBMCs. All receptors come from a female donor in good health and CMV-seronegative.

CDR3: CASGLTSGRWQEQFF. As DNA, the CDR3 is TGTGCCAGCGGCCTGACTAGCGGGAGATGGCAGGAGCAGTTCTTC. The rearrangement links TRBV7-9 to TRBJ2-1, with 12 bases matching TRBD2. The CDR3 sequence is 15 residues long. Germline trimming cut 8 bases from V and 10 bases from J; bases unmatched to any gene: 12. Germline V gene data show CDR1 as SEHNR and CDR2 as FQNEAQ (reference sequence).

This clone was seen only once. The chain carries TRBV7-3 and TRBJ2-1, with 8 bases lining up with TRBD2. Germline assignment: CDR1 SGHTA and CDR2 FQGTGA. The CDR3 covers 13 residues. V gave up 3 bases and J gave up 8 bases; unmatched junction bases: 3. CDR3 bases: TGTGCCAGCAGCTTTGGACTAGCATATGAGCAGTTCTTC. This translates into CASSFGLAYEQFF.

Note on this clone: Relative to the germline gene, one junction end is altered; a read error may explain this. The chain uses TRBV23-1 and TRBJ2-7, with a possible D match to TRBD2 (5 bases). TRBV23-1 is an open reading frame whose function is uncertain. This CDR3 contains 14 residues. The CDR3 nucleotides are TGCGCCAGCAGTCCGACCGGGATCTCCTACGGGCAGTACTTC. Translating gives CASSPTGISYGQYF.

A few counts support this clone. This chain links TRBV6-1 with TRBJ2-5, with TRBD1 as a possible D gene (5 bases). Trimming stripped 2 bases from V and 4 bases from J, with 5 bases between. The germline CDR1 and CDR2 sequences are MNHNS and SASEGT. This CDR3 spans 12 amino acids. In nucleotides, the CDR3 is TGTGCCAGCAGTGAAAGGGGAGAGACCCAGTACTTC. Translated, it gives CASSERGETQYF.

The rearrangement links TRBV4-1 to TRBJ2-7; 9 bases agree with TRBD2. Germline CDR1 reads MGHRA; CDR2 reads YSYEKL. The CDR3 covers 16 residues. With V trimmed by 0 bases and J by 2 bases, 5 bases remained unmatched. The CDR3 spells CASSQDAAGGPYEQYF. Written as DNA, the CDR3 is TGCGCCAGCAGCCAAGATGCGGCGGGGGGGCCCTACGAGCAGTACTTC.

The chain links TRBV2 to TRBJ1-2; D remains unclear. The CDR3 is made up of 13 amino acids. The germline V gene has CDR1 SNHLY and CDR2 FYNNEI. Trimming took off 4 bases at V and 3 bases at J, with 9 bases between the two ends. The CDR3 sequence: CASSGERDYGYTF. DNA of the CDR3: TGTGCCAGCAGTGGAGAGAGAGACTATGGCTACACCTTC.

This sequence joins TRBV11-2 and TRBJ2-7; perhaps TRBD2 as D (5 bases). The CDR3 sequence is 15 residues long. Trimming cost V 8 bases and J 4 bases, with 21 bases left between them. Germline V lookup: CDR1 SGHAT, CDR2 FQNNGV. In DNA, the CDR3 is TGTGCCAGCTGTCTGGATCGAGGAGGAAGGTACGAGCAGTACTTC. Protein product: CASCLDRGGRYEQYF.

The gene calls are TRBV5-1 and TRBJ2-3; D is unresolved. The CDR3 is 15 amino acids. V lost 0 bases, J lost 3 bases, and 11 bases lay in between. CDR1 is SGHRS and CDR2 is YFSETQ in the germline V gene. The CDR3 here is CASSLGLDPTDTQYF. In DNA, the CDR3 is TGCGCCAGCAGCTTGGGTCTAGACCCGACAGATACGCAGTATTTT.

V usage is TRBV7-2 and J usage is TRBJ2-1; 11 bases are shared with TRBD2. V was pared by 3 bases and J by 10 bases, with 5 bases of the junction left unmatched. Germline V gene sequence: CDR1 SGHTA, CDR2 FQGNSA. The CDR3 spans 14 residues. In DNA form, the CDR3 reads TGTGCCAGCAGCTTGAGGTCTAGCGGGGGGGAGCAGTTCTTC. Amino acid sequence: CASSLRSSGGEQFF.

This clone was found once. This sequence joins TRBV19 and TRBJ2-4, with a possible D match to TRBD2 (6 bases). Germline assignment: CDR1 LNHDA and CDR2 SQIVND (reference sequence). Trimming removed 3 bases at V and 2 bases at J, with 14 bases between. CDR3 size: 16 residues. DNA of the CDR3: TGTGCCAGTAGTATTATCAGGGAGGAGTCCAAAAACATTCAGTACTTC. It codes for CASSIIREESKNIQYF.

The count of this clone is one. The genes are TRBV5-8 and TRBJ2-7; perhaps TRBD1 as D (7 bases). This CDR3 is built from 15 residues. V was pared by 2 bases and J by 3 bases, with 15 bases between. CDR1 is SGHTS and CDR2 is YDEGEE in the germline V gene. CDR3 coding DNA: TGTGCCAGCAGCTTCGGGGGCAGGGGGATCTACGAGCAGTACTTC. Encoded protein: CASSFGGRGIYEQYF.

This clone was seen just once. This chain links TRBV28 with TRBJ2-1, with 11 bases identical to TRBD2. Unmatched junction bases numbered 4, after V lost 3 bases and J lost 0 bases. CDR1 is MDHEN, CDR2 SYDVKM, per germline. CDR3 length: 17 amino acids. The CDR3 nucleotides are TGTGCCAGCAGTTTGTCGGGACTAGCGGACTCCTACAATGAGCAGTTCTTC. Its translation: CASSLSGLADSYNEQFF. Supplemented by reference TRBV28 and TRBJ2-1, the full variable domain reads DVKVTQSSRYLVKRTGEKVFLECVQDMDHENMFWYRQDPGLGLRLIYFSYDVKMKEKGDIPEGYSVSREKKERFSLILESASTNQTSMYLCASSLSGLADSYNEQFFGPGTRLTVL.

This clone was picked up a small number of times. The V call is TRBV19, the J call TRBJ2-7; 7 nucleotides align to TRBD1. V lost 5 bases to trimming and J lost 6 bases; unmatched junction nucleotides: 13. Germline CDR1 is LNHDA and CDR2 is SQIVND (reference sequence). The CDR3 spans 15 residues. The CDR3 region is CASSPQLRTGVEQYF. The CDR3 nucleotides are TGTGCCAGTAGTCCGCAACTTCGAACAGGGGTCGAGCAGTACTTC.

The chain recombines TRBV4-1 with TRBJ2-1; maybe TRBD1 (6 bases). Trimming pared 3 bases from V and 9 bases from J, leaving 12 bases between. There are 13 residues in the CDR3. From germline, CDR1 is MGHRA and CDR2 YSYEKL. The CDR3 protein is CASSHRTGSEQFF. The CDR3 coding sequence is TGCGCCAGCAGCCACCGAACAGGGAGTGAGCAGTTCTTC.

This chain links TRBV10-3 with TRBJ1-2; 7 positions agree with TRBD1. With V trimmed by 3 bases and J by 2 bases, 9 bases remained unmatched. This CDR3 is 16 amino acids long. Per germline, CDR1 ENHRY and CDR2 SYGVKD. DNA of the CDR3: TGTGCCATCAGTGACCAAAACAGGGGTGCAAACTATGGCTACACCTTC. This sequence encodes CAISDQNRGANYGYTF.

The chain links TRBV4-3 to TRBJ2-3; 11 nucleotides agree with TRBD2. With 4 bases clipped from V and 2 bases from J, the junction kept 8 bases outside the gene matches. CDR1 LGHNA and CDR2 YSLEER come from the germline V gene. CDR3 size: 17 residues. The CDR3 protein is CASSPEPSGGYTDTQYF. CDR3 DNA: TGCGCCAGCAGCCCGGAACCTAGCGGGGGGTACACAGATACGCAGTATTTT.

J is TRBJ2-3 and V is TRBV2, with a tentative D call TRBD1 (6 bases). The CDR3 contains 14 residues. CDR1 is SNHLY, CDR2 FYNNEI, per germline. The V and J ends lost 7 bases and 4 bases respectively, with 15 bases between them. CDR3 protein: CASTPTGIADTQYF. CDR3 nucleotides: TGTGCCAGCACCCCTACAGGGATCGCAGATACGCAGTATTTT. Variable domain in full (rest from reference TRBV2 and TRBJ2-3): EPEVTQTPSHQVTQMGQEVILRCVPISNHLYFYWYRQILGQKVEFLVSFYNNEISEKSEIFDDQFSVERPDGSNFTLKIRSTKLEDSAMYFCASTPTGIADTQYFGPGTRLTVL.

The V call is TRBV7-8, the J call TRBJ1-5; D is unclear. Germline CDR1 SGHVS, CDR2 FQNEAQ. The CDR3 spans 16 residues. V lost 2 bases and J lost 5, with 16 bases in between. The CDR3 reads CASSLRRVGRDQPQHF. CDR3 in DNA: TGTGCCAGCAGCTTACGGAGGGTTGGAAGGGATCAGCCCCAGCATTTT.

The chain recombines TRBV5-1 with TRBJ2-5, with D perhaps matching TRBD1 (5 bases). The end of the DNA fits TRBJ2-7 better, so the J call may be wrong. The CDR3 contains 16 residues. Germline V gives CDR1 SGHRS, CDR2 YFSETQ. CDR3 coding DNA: TGCGCCAGCAGCTTCGGACAACACTCCTACACCTACGAGCAGTACTTC. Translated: CASSFGQHSYTYEQYF.

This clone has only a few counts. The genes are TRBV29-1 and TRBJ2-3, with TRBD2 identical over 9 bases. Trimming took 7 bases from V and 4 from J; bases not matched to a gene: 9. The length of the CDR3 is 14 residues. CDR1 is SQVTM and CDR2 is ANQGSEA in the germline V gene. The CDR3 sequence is CSAPGTSFADTQYF. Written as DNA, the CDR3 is TGCAGCGCTCCCGGGACTAGCTTTGCAGATACGCAGTATTTT.

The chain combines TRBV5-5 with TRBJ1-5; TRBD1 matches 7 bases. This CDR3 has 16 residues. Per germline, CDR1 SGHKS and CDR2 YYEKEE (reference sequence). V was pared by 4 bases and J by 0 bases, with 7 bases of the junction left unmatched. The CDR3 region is CASSITGVYSNQPQHF. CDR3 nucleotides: TGTGCCAGCAGCATAACAGGGGTCTATAGCAATCAGCCCCAGCATTTT.

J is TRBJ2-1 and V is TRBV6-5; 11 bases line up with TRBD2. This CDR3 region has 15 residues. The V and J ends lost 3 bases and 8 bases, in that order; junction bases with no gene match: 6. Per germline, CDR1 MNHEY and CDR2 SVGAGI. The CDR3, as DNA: TGTGCCAGCAGTTATAGCGGGAGGGCCGTAGATGAGCAGTTCTTC. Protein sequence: CASSYSGRAVDEQFF.

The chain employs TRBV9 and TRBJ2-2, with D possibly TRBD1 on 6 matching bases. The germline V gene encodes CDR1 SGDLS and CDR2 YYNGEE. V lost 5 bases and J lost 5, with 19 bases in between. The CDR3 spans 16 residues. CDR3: CASSGRGNLDTGELFF. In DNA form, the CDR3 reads TGTGCCAGCAGTGGAAGGGGGAATCTCGATACCGGGGAGCTGTTTTTT.

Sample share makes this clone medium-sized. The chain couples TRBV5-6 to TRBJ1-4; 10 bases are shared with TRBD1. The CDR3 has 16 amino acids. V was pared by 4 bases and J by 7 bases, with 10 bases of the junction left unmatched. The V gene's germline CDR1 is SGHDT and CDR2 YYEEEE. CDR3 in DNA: TGTGCCAGCAGCAGTCCCCGACAGGGGGCGCTTGAAAAACTGTTTTTT. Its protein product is CASSSPRQGALEKLFF.

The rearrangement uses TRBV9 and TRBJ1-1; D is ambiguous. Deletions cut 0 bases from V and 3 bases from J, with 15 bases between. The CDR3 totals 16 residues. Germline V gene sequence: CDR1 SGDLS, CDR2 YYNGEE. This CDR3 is CASSVAPRGGDTEAFF. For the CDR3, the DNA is TGTGCCAGCAGCGTAGCACCCCGGGGAGGTGACACTGAAGCTTTCTTT.

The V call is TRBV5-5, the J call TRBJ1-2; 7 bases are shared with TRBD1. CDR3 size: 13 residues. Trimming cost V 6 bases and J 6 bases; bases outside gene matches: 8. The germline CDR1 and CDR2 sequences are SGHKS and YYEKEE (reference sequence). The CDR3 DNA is TGTGCCAGCAACTACAGGGGCGAAGATGGCTACACCTTC. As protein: CASNYRGEDGYTF.